The clone carrying this T cell receptor (beta chain) showed up many times. Its specificity is unknown. The data stem from a study of T cells in Graves' hyperthyroidism and ophthalmopathy. General observations from the study: Among thyroid clonotypes expanded above 0.001, most also appeared in blood.

Amplified TCR beta CDR3 regions came from RNA transcripts. Initially, a first-round RT-PCR of the TCR CDR3 employed the HTBI primer set. TCRdb reprocessed the multiplex PCR reads with MiXCR, giving one entry per CDR3 protein. The table has approximately 530,000 distinct CDR3 sequences, 16% seen once. Hyperthyroidism was newly diagnosed in patients aged 18 to 65 (duration under 2 months). Germline V lookup: CDR1 KGHSH, CDR2 LQKENI. The length of the CDR3 is 14 residues. Trimming cost V 6 bases and J 3 bases, with 13 bases left between them. This receptor was taken from a young woman with Graves' hyperthyroidism. The V gene is TRBV18, the J gene TRBJ2-3; tentatively, D is TRBD1 (7 bases). The specimen was blood. CDR3 residues: CASSAGQLTDTQYF. DNA of the CDR3: TGTGCCAGCTCGGCGGGACAGCTAACAGATACGCAGTATTTT.